The clone carrying this T cell receptor beta chain appeared a few times. Its antigen is still unknown. The PCR employed 60 Vbeta primers together with 13 Jbeta primers. Assay: immunoSEQ multiplex PCR; the TCRdb copy retains only in-frame clones and omits some. The sample has over 85,000 clones; 77% are singletons. This CDR3 comprises 13 residues. CDR1 and CDR2 from the germline V gene are ENHRY and SYGVKD. The V end lost 4 bases, the J end lost 7 bases, and 14 bases lay between the germline ends. This specimen belongs to a study of cytomegalovirus exposure and HLA in healthy donors. Study information: Tens of millions of unique TCRs from HLA-typed donors were held in an early release of data. Study-level points and caveats: Most of the CMV-associated TCR beta chains (in a later analysis) appeared to be HLA-restricted. Reports state that TCR beta sequences accurately predicted most subjects' HLA-A and HLA-B alleles.

This TCR came from a female donor in good health and CMV-seronegative. The material sequenced was PBMCs. This sequence joins TRBV10-3 and TRBJ2-7; D possibly corresponds to TRBD2 (5 bases). The CDR3 loop reads CAISAMTSGEQYF. CDR3 in DNA: TGTGCCATCAGTGCAATGACCTCGGGGGAGCAGTACTTC.